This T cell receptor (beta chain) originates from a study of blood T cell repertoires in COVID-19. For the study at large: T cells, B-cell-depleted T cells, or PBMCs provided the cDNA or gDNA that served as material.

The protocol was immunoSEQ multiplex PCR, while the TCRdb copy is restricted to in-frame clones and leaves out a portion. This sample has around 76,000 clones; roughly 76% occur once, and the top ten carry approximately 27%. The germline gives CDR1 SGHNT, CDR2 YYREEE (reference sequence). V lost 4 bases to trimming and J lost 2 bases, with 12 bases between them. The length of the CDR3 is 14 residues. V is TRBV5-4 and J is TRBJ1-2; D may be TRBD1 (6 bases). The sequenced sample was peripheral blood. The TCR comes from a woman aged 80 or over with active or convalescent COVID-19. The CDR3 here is CASSPSQGNYGYTF. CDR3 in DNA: TGTGCCAGCAGCCCTTCTCAGGGGAACTATGGCTACACCTTC.